The next 32 T cell receptor beta chains were all read from a single sample in a study of yellow fever vaccine responses in identical twins. TCRdb passed the RT-PCR reads through MiXCR, listing each CDR3 protein once. The sample contains 15,000 to 20,000 distinct CDR3 sequences, around 67% of which appear only once. Specimen: T cells from blood (PBMCs), unsorted or a sorted subset (not recorded which), collected before or after yellow fever vaccination (not recorded which). The receptors were gathered from a woman between 18 and 29 years old who received the yellow fever vaccine.

This clonotype came up a few times. The chain recombines TRBV2 with TRBJ2-3; 7 bases match TRBD1. The CDR3 has 15 residues. The germline CDR1 and CDR2 sequences are SNHLY and FYNNEI. The junction had 15 bases not matched to a gene; V was cut back by 10 bases and J by 5 bases. The chain's CDR3 is CAIPRGRSVLDTQYF. CDR3 sequence (DNA): TGTGCCATCCCGAGGGGGCGCTCGGTGCTAGATACGCAGTATTTT.

In this sample, this clonotype turned up once. The CDR3 nucleotides are TGCGCCAGCACCCAAAGCCTGAACACTGAAGCTTTCTTT. Its protein is CASTQSLNTEAFF. V is TRBV5-1 and J is TRBJ1-1; D is undetermined. Between the trimmed V and J ends, which lost 6 bases and 0 bases, there was a span of 9 bases. The CDR3 extends over 13 amino acids. The germline gives CDR1 SGHRS, CDR2 YFSETQ.

The chain uses TRBV12-3 or TRBV12-4 and TRBJ1-5; D is ambiguous. This CDR3 spans 13 amino acids. Trimming removed 6 bases at V and 3 bases at J, with 9 bases between. The CDR3 loop reads CASSPGFNQPQHF. The CDR3 region has the DNA TGTGCCAGCAGCCCGGGGTTCAATCAGCCCCAGCATTTT.

The genes are TRBV7-6 and TRBJ2-3, with D unresolved. Germline-derived CDR1 and CDR2 are SGHVS and FNYEAQ. The length of the CDR3 is 17 residues. V lost 8 bases, J lost 7 bases, and 28 bases lay in between. DNA of the CDR3: TGTGCCAGCGTCCCTACCTCGGCCGCTGCTTTCACGAATACGCAGTATTTT. It specifies CASVPTSAAAFTNTQYF. The full variable domain, with the rest looked up from reference TRBV7-6 and TRBJ2-3, is GAGVSQSPRYKVTKRGQDVALRCDPISGHVSLYWYRQALGQGPEFLTYFNYEAQQDKSGLPNDRFSAERPEGSISTLTIQRTEQRDSAMYRCASVPTSAAAFTNTQYFGPGTRLTVL.

The rearrangement joins TRBV7-9 to TRBJ2-1, with D tentatively TRBD1 (6 bases). CDR1 SEHNR and CDR2 FQNEAQ come from the germline V gene (reference sequence). The CDR3 covers 15 residues. V was pared by 5 bases and J by 4 bases, with 15 bases between. The CDR3 reads CASSRTGKEYNEQFF. Here the CDR3 DNA reads TGTGCCAGCAGCCGAACAGGGAAGGAGTACAATGAGCAGTTCTTC.

This sequence joins TRBV2 and TRBJ2-3; D is possibly TRBD2 (5 bases). The germline gives CDR1 SNHLY, CDR2 FYNNEI. Trimming removed 7 bases at V and 0 bases at J, with 14 bases between. The CDR3 is 15 residues long. The chain's CDR3 is CASTLGEWSTDTQYF. CDR3 nucleotide sequence: TGTGCCAGCACCCTTGGGGAGTGGAGCACAGATACGCAGTATTTT.

The gene calls are TRBV15 and TRBJ1-1, with D possibly TRBD1 on 5 matching bases. The ends were cut back, 5 bases at V and 3 bases at J, with 10 bases in the middle. This CDR3 has 13 residues. Germline lookup yields CDR1 LNHNV and CDR2 YYDKDF (reference sequence). CDR3 amino acids: CATSPGPDTEAFF. In DNA, the CDR3 is TGTGCCACCAGCCCGGGGCCCGACACTGAAGCTTTCTTT.

The J gene is TRBJ1-5, the V gene TRBV20-1; 8 positions agree with TRBD1. With 2 bases clipped from V and 1 base from J, the junction kept 7 bases outside the gene matches. Germline CDR1 is DFQATT and CDR2 is SNEGSKA (reference sequence). This CDR3 is 16 amino acids long. The CDR3 reads CSARPTGATSNQPQHF. In nucleotides, the CDR3 is TGCAGTGCTAGACCGACAGGGGCCACAAGCAATCAGCCCCAGCATTTT.

This chain joins TRBV6-5 and TRBJ2-5; D uncertain. Germline values: CDR1 MNHEY, CDR2 SVGAGI. V was clipped by 0 bases and J by 2 bases, with 7 bases between them. There are 14 residues in the CDR3. The DNA for the CDR3 is TGTGCCAGCAGTTACTCAAACAGACAAGAGACCCAGTACTTC. Its translation is CASSYSNRQETQYF.

The chain couples TRBV10-3 to TRBJ1-3; D not resolved. Germline V gene data show CDR1 as ENHRY and CDR2 as SYGVKD. The CDR3 extends over 13 amino acids. Trimming cost V 4 bases and J 4 bases, with 8 bases left between them. The CDR3 reads CAISGPQGNTIYF. The CDR3 DNA reads as TGTGCCATCAGTGGACCACAGGGAAACACCATATATTTT.

The chain is built from TRBV11-3 and TRBJ1-1; D is undetermined. The CDR3 runs 11 residues. Germline CDR1 is SGHNT and CDR2 is YENEEA. Trimming removed 5 bases at V and 6 bases at J, with 7 bases between. CDR3 region: CASSQFSEAFF. The DNA of the CDR3 is TGTGCCAGCAGCCAGTTCTCTGAAGCTTTCTTT.

This clonotype came up a few times. In nucleotides, the CDR3 is TGTGCCAGCAGTTCCCCCGTCCGGACGAGGGGCGGAAATGAGCAGTTCTTC. This codes for CASSSPVRTRGGNEQFF. This chain connects TRBV27 to TRBJ2-1, with D possibly being TRBD1 or TRBD2 (5 bases each). Trimming left V 4 bases short and J 7 bases short, with 23 bases between. The CDR3 totals 17 residues. CDR1 MNHEY and CDR2 SMNVEV come from the germline V gene (reference sequence).

The rearrangement uses TRBV5-1 and TRBJ2-1, with a weak D call TRBD2 (6 bases). Trimming shortened V by 5 bases and J by 1 base, and 13 bases separated the two germline ends. The germline V gene has CDR1 SGHRS and CDR2 YFSETQ. The CDR3 totals 15 residues. The CDR3 sequence: CASRIDGRSYNEQFF. The CDR3 nucleotides are TGCGCCAGCAGGATAGACGGGAGATCCTACAATGAGCAGTTCTTC.

V is TRBV20-1 and J is TRBJ2-5; D gene ambiguous. Per the germline V gene, CDR1 is DFQATT and CDR2 is SNEGSKA (reference sequence). Trimming shortened V by 7 bases and J by 5 bases, and 11 bases separated the two germline ends. The CDR3 has 11 amino acids. The CDR3 nucleotides are TGCAGTGTGAATGCTCCCGAGACCCAGTACTTC. This sequence encodes CSVNAPETQYF.

The chain joins TRBV4-1 to TRBJ2-5; D remains ambiguous. There are 16 residues in the CDR3. V lost 2 bases, J lost 1 base, and 14 bases lay in between. Per germline, CDR1 MGHRA and CDR2 YSYEKL. The CDR3 DNA reads TGCGCCAGCAGCCAAAGCAAAGTCTCTGGCCAAGAGACCCAGTACTTC. Translating it yields CASSQSKVSGQETQYF.

This clonotype showed up just a few times. The rearrangement uses TRBV6-2 or TRBV6-3 and TRBJ2-6, with 13 bases aligning to TRBD2. Germline CDR1 reads MNHEY; CDR2 reads SVGEGT. This CDR3 is built from 20 residues. The trim removed 0 bases at V and 2 bases at J, leaving 7 bases unmatched. This chain's CDR3 is CASSYSPLLAGGPGANVLTF. The CDR3 region has the DNA TGTGCCAGCAGTTACTCTCCCCTACTAGCGGGAGGGCCTGGGGCCAACGTCCTGACTTTC.

V usage is TRBV6-4 and J usage is TRBJ2-3, with D perhaps assigned TRBD1 or TRBD2 (5 bases each). Deletions cut 0 bases from V and 1 base from J, with 5 bases between. The CDR3 has 14 amino acids. Germline V gene sequence: CDR1 MRHNA, CDR2 SNTAGT. The CDR3: CASSDSGGTDTQYF. The CDR3 nucleotides read TGTGCCAGCAGTGACTCGGGGGGCACAGATACGCAGTATTTT.

This clonotype showed up just a few times. The chain carries TRBV4-1 and TRBJ2-5; 7 bases align to TRBD2. Germline loops: CDR1 MGHRA, CDR2 YSYEKL. Trimming cost V 1 base and J 5 bases; bases outside gene matches: 4. The CDR3 has 14 residues. The CDR3 DNA follows: TGCGCCAGCAGCCAAGGGACTAGTCTCGAGACCCAGTACTTC. It translates to CASSQGTSLETQYF.

The chain uses TRBV6-1 and TRBJ2-3, with 11 positions matching TRBD2. V dropped 9 bases and J dropped 5; count of bases not matched to a gene: 7. The germline V gene encodes CDR1 MNHNS and CDR2 SASEGT. The CDR3 contains 14 residues. CDR3 protein: CASTSTSGRDTQYF. DNA for the CDR3: TGTGCCAGTACTTCCACTAGCGGGAGAGATACGCAGTATTTT.

This chain connects TRBV5-1 to TRBJ2-1, with D hard to call. The CDR3 covers 12 residues. Germline lookup yields CDR1 SGHRS and CDR2 YFSETQ. Trimming cost V 4 bases and J 10 bases, with 12 bases left between them. The CDR3 DNA is TGCGCCAGCAGCATAACCCAAGCGGAGCAGTTCTTC. Translation: CASSITQAEQFF.

The J gene is TRBJ2-5, the V gene TRBV6-1; D might be TRBD2 (5 bases). The germline gives CDR1 MNHNS, CDR2 SASEGT. The CDR3 contains 14 residues. Trimming pared 5 bases from V and 5 bases from J, leaving 15 bases between. The DNA for the CDR3 is TGTGCCAGCAGTCCAGGACTGGAAGCGGAGACCCAGTACTTC. Protein: CASSPGLEAETQYF.

This clonotype was seen only a few times. This rearrangement joins TRBV6-1 to TRBJ1-6, with no clear D. The CDR3 loop spans 16 amino acids. Trimming left V 6 bases short and J 6 bases short, with 18 bases between. Germline V gene sequence: CDR1 MNHNS, CDR2 SASEGT. CDR3 loop: CASSPSFSGFNSPLHF. CDR3 sequence (DNA): TGTGCCAGCAGCCCTTCTTTCTCGGGATTTAATTCACCCCTCCACTTT.

The J gene is TRBJ2-7, the V gene TRBV4-1; tentative D call: TRBD1 (5 bases). The CDR3 totals 16 residues. The germline V gene encodes CDR1 MGHRA and CDR2 YSYEKL. V lost 1 base, J lost 2 bases, and 15 bases lay in between. The CDR3, as DNA: TGCGCCAGCAGCCAAGTGTTAGGGGCGATGACCTACGAGCAGTACTTC. It yields the protein CASSQVLGAMTYEQYF.

The chain carries TRBV5-1 and TRBJ2-2, with D possibly being TRBD1 or TRBD2 (5 bases each). CDR3 length: 14 residues. The V end lost 4 bases, the J end lost 3 bases, and 10 bases lay between the germline ends. The germline gives CDR1 SGHRS, CDR2 YFSETQ. CDR3 DNA sequence: TGCGCCAGCAGCCCCTTGGGGGACACCGGGGAGCTGTTTTTT. This translates into CASSPLGDTGELFF.

CDR3 coding DNA: TGTGCCAGTAGTTACACGGGAGATCAGTACGAGCAGTACTTC. Protein: CASSYTGDQYEQYF. This sequence joins TRBV19 and TRBJ2-7, with TRBD2 as a possible D gene (6 bases). The V and J ends lost 5 bases and 4 bases respectively, with 15 bases between them. The CDR3 runs to 14 residues. Looked up from germline, CDR1 is LNHDA and CDR2 is SQIVND (reference sequence).

In its sample, this clonotype was seen once. The rearrangement joins TRBV6-4 to TRBJ1-1; no definite D call. Germline V gene data show CDR1 as MRHNA and CDR2 as SNTAGT. The CDR3 spans 13 residues. The V end was cut by 4 bases, the J end by 1 base, with 7 bases between. The CDR3 reads CASSAGGNTEAFF. CDR3 coding DNA: TGTGCCAGCAGTGCGGGCGGGAACACTGAAGCTTTCTTT.

The chain recombines TRBV19 with TRBJ2-1; D remains ambiguous. V was clipped by 3 bases and J by 4 bases, with 13 bases between them. The CDR3 runs 15 residues. CDR1 LNHDA and CDR2 SQIVND come from the germline V gene (reference sequence). In DNA form, the CDR3 reads TGTGCCAGTAGTATTTCCTCGGGCCCATACAATGAGCAGTTCTTC. Amino acids: CASSISSGPYNEQFF.

This clonotype has only a few counts. The chain links TRBV20-1 to TRBJ2-5, with 8 bases lining up with TRBD2. This CDR3 region has 15 residues. Germline assignment: CDR1 DFQATT and CDR2 SNEGSKA (reference sequence). After removal of 6 bases from V and 5 bases from J, the junction contained 14 bases not matched to a gene. The CDR3 reads CSARPPGGVGETQYF. The DNA of the CDR3 is TGCAGTGCCAGGCCCCCGGGAGGGGTCGGGGAGACCCAGTACTTC.

This clonotype has more than one count but fewer than ten. The chain has TRBV2 and TRBJ2-7; D uncertain. This CDR3 comprises 13 residues. Trimming took 7 bases from V and 0 from J, leaving 10 bases between them. Looked up from germline, CDR1 is SNHLY and CDR2 is FYNNEI. The CDR3 is CASKQRPSYEQYV. Here the CDR3 DNA reads TGTGCCAGCAAACAGAGGCCCTCCTACGAGCAGTACGTC.

V usage is TRBV6-1 and J usage is TRBJ1-5; TRBD1 matches 8 bases. The junction had 7 bases not matched to a gene; V was cut back by 3 bases and J by 6 bases. Germline V lookup: CDR1 MNHNS, CDR2 SASEGT. This CDR3 spans 15 amino acids. Here the CDR3 reads CASSDRGQGGQPQHF. The CDR3 region has the DNA TGTGCCAGCAGTGACAGGGGGCAAGGCGGTCAGCCCCAGCATTTT.

CDR3 DNA sequence: TGTGCCAGCAGCGGGGGACAGGTTGGCCTTCACACTGAAGCTTTCTTT. Its protein product is CASSGGQVGLHTEAFF. The chain employs TRBV5-6 and TRBJ1-1, with 8 nucleotides matching TRBD1. V lost 4 bases to trimming and J lost 3 bases; unmatched junction nucleotides: 11. The CDR3 is made up of 16 amino acids. Per the germline V gene, CDR1 is SGHDT and CDR2 is YYEEEE.

This clonotype was counted between two and nine times. The rearrangement links TRBV10-1 to TRBJ2-7; the D is unclear. Between the trimmed V and J ends, which lost 9 bases and 2 bases, there was a span of 5 bases. CDR1 is WNHNN, CDR2 SYGVQD, per germline (reference sequence). This CDR3 contains 10 residues. The CDR3 DNA sequence: TGCGCCAGTGCCCCCTACGAGCAGTACTTC. The encoded protein is CASAPYEQYF.